This T cell receptor (beta chain) was profiled in a study of blood T cell repertoires in COVID-19. The data were produced by immunoSEQ multiplex PCR, yet TCRdb's version contains in-frame clones alone and is incomplete. This table holds about 98,000 clones, roughly 92% found once. CDR1 is ENHRY and CDR2 is SYGVKD in the germline V gene. This CDR3 contains 14 residues. Trimming removed 10 bases from V and 3 bases from J; junction bases left unmatched: 7. The J gene is TRBJ2-2, the V gene TRBV10-3; 8 nucleotides match TRBD1. The sequencing input was peripheral blood. The receptor was isolated from a woman between 50 and 59 years old with COVID-19, enrolled during active disease. CDR3 bases: TGTGCCACACGGACAGGGTTTGACACCGGGGAGCTGTTTTTT. Its translation: CATRTGFDTGELFF.